The 29 T cell receptor beta chains reported below all come from one sample, sequenced in a study of T cell repertoires in cytomegalovirus infection. TCRdb called the reads again in MiXCR, with one record for every CDR3 protein. Of approximately 500,000 distinct CDR3 sequences listed, 30% to 40% are singletons. Their target antigens are unknown. The sample was cultured PBMCs, taken from culture after CMV antigen stimulation. The receptors here all came from a human donor in good health (CMV status not recorded). Some clones in this sample may be carry-over from other donors' samples.

The V gene is TRBV27, the J gene TRBJ2-3; D may be TRBD1 or TRBD2 (5 bases each). CDR1 and CDR2 from the germline V gene are MNHEY and SMNVEV (reference sequence). There are 14 residues in the CDR3. V shed 6 bases and J shed 5 bases, with 15 bases lying between them. The CDR3: CASSRDPAGDTQYF. The CDR3 DNA reads as TGTGCCAGCAGCCGGGACCCGGCGGGAGATACGCAGTATTTT.

The table lists this clonotype with a few counts. V and J are TRBV6-2 or TRBV6-3 and TRBJ2-2; 8 bases match TRBD1. V lost 1 base and J lost 3; bases outside the gene matches: 1. CDR1 is MNHEY and CDR2 is SVGEGT in the germline V gene. The CDR3 has 15 residues. The CDR3 spells CASSYWTGYTGELFF. The CDR3 DNA is TGTGCCAGCAGTTACTGGACAGGGTACACCGGGGAGCTGTTTTTT.

The sample holds a few counts of this clonotype. V usage is TRBV12-3 or TRBV12-4 and J usage is TRBJ2-2; D unclear. V lost 7 bases and J 5 bases, leaving 8 bases between the germline ends. This CDR3 region has 12 residues. The CDR3 here is CASTPLTGELFF. The CDR3 DNA reads TGTGCCAGCACCCCCTTGACCGGGGAGCTGTTTTTT.

This clonotype was counted only a few times. The J gene is TRBJ1-1, the V gene TRBV29-1; the D gene is possibly TRBD1 (6 bases). Trimming took 5 bases from V and 0 from J, leaving 13 bases between them. CDR1 SQVTM and CDR2 ANQGSEA come from the germline V gene. CDR3 length: 14 amino acids. As DNA, the CDR3 is TGCAGCGTTATTCTCAGGACAGTGAACACTGAAGCTTTCTTT. Amino acid sequence: CSVILRTVNTEAFF.

This clonotype has a handful of counts. This chain links TRBV29-1 with TRBJ2-5; maybe TRBD1 (7 bases). Germline values: CDR1 SQVTM, CDR2 ANQGSEA. The CDR3 spans 13 residues. V lost 3 bases and J lost 2, with 10 bases in between. Written as DNA, the CDR3 is TGCAGCGTTGACGGGGGACAGCAAGAGACCCAGTACTTC. Its protein product is CSVDGGQQETQYF.

This clonotype was observed many times. The V gene is TRBV7-2, the J gene TRBJ2-7, with TRBD2 matching over 12 bases. The trim removed 4 bases at V and 9 bases at J, leaving 7 bases unmatched. CDR1 SGHTA and CDR2 FQGNSA come from the germline V gene. The CDR3 length is 14 residues. CDR3 region: CASSSWTSGNGQYF. The CDR3 bases are TGTGCCAGCAGCTCATGGACTAGCGGGAACGGGCAGTACTTC.

The chain recombines TRBV19 with TRBJ2-1; D call uncertain. CDR1 is LNHDA and CDR2 is SQIVND in the germline V gene (reference sequence). The CDR3 totals 16 residues. The V end was cut by 2 bases, the J end by 0 bases, with 11 bases between. The CDR3 nucleotides are TGTGCCAGTAGTATATGGGATCCCTACTCCTACAATGAGCAGTTCTTC. This codes for CASSIWDPYSYNEQFF.

In this sample, this clonotype turned up a few times. The gene calls are TRBV11-2 and TRBJ2-5; D remains unclear. The CDR3 has 11 residues. The germline V and J ends were trimmed by 7 bases and 2 bases, with 5 bases remaining between them. From germline, CDR1 is SGHAT and CDR2 FQNNGV. The CDR3: CASTDQETQYF. Written as DNA, the CDR3 is TGTGCCAGCACCGATCAAGAGACCCAGTACTTC.

V is TRBV4-3 and J is TRBJ2-6; possible D gene TRBD1, 5 bases. V lost 0 bases, J lost 0 bases, and 6 bases lay in between. The CDR3 sequence is 16 residues long. From germline, CDR1 is LGHNA and CDR2 YSLEER. The DNA for the CDR3 is TGCGCCAGCAGCCAAGATGGGGCCTCTGGGGCCAACGTCCTGACTTTC. Its translation: CASSQDGASGANVLTF.

This chain links TRBV11-3 with TRBJ2-1; TRBD2 might be the D (7 bases). This CDR3 is built from 13 residues. Germline CDR1 reads SGHNT; CDR2 reads YENEEA. Trimming removed 5 bases at V and 8 bases at J, with 13 bases between. In nucleotides, the CDR3 is TGTGCCAGCAGCCCGAGGGGGGGCGATGAGCAGTTCTTC. As protein: CASSPRGGDEQFF.

The CDR3 nucleotides read TGTGCCAGCAGCCCCACACCCCGGGACTACGAGCAGTACGTC. Amino acids: CASSPTPRDYEQYV. The chain combines TRBV7-2 with TRBJ2-7; D is perhaps TRBD2 (5 bases). The CDR3 loop spans 14 amino acids. Germline CDR1 SGHTA, CDR2 FQGNSA. Between the trimmed V and J ends, which lost 5 bases and 3 bases, there was a span of 14 bases.

This sequence joins TRBV19 and TRBJ2-2; D possibly matches TRBD1 or TRBD2 (5 bases each). The V gene lost 4 bases and the J gene lost 0 bases, with 9 bases spanning the gap. Germline V gene data show CDR1 as LNHDA and CDR2 as SQIVND (reference sequence). This CDR3 region has 15 residues. The DNA for the CDR3 is TGTGCCAGTAGTAGAAGAGGGGCGAACACCGGGGAGCTGTTTTTT. As protein: CASSRRGANTGELFF.

By sample share, this clonotype is medium-sized. The chain carries TRBV13 and TRBJ2-3, with TRBD1 identical over 9 bases. The germline V gene encodes CDR1 PRHDT and CDR2 FYEKMQ (reference sequence). The V and J ends lost 5 bases and 3 bases, in that order; junction bases with no gene match: 3. The CDR3 extends over 14 amino acids. The CDR3 DNA reads as TGTGCCAGCAGCCCCGGGACAGGGACAGATACGCAGTATTTT. This translates into CASSPGTGTDTQYF.

The rearrangement uses TRBV12-5 and TRBJ2-3; D unresolved. Germline V CDR1 and CDR2: LGHNT, FRNRAP. The germline V and J ends were trimmed by 6 bases and 0 bases, with 7 bases remaining between them. CDR3 length: 13 amino acids. CDR3 loop: CASGQSSTDTQYF. The DNA for the CDR3 is TGTGCTAGTGGCCAATCTAGCACAGATACGCAGTATTTT.

V gene TRBV4-1 combines with J gene TRBJ2-7, with D unclear. CDR3 length equals 16 residues. Germline lookup yields CDR1 MGHRA and CDR2 YSYEKL. V was trimmed by 0 bases and J by 6 bases, leaving 18 bases between them. Written as DNA, the CDR3 is TGCGCCAGCAGCCAAGATTCCCCGCAGGATCGGTGCGAGCAGTACGTC. Amino acid sequence: CASSQDSPQDRCEQYV.

This clonotype showed up just a few times. This sequence joins TRBV19 and TRBJ2-1; D call uncertain. V was pared by 4 bases and J by 1 base, with 11 bases between. Germline CDR1 LNHDA, CDR2 SQIVND (reference sequence). The CDR3 runs to 15 residues. The DNA for the CDR3 is TGTGCCAGTAGTACCTTCCAGGTTTCCTACAATGAGCAGTTCTTC. It yields the protein CASSTFQVSYNEQFF.

This clonotype was counted a few times. For the CDR3, the DNA is TGTGCCAGTAGTATGGATAACACTGAAGCTTTCTTT. Translated, it gives CASSMDNTEAFF. The chain uses TRBV19 and TRBJ1-1; D uncertain. The length of the CDR3 is 12 residues. Deletions cut 3 bases from V and 2 bases from J, with 4 bases between. Germline lookup yields CDR1 LNHDA and CDR2 SQIVND (reference sequence). The whole variable domain, filled in from reference TRBV19 and TRBJ1-1, reads DGGITQSPKYLFRKEGQNVTLSCEQNLNHDAMYWYRQDPGQGLRLIYYSQIVNDFQKGDIAEGYSVSREKKESFPLTVTSAQKNPTAFYLCASSMDNTEAFFGQGTRLTVV.

This clonotype came up once. J is TRBJ2-7 and V is TRBV24-1; perhaps TRBD1 as D (5 bases). This CDR3 has 14 residues. The V end lost 4 bases, the J end lost 2 bases, and 11 bases lay between the germline ends. From germline, CDR1 is KGHDR and CDR2 SFDVKD. DNA of the CDR3: TGTGCCACCAGTGAAGCAGGGAAAGCCTACGAGCAGTACTTC. It is translated as CATSEAGKAYEQYF.

The chain combines TRBV20-1 with TRBJ2-7, with 9 bases aligning to TRBD2. Looked up from germline, CDR1 is DFQATT and CDR2 is SNEGSKA (reference sequence). The length of the CDR3 is 15 residues. V was clipped by 0 bases and J by 2 bases; unmatched bases: 5. The chain's CDR3 is CSARDGLAGTYEQYF. CDR3 coding DNA: TGCAGTGCTAGAGATGGGCTAGCGGGAACCTACGAGCAGTACTTC.

In its sample, this clonotype was seen a few times. The chain links TRBV19 to TRBJ1-1; no reliable D call. This CDR3 is 14 amino acids long. In germline, CDR1 is LNHDA, CDR2 SQIVND (reference sequence). Trimming removed 1 base from V and 1 base from J, with 7 bases in between. The CDR3 is CASSIARPNTEAFF. CDR3 DNA sequence: TGTGCCAGTAGTATAGCCAGGCCGAACACTGAAGCTTTCTTT.

The genes are TRBV7-3 and TRBJ2-1; 8 positions agree with TRBD2. The CDR3 covers 14 residues. Per the germline V gene, CDR1 is SGHTA and CDR2 is FQGTGA. V lost 5 bases and J lost 9; bases outside the gene matches: 9. The CDR3 DNA reads as TGTGCCAGCAGCCGGACTAGCTTCGGCGGTGAGCAGTTCTTC. Amino acids: CASSRTSFGGEQFF.

V gene TRBV7-9 combines with J gene TRBJ2-4, with 9 bases identical to TRBD2. The CDR3 runs to 16 residues. V was clipped by 8 bases and J by 10 bases; unmatched bases: 18. Germline V gives CDR1 SEHNR, CDR2 FQNEAQ (reference sequence). In DNA form, the CDR3 reads TGTGCCAGCGGCCGTCCTAGCGGGACCCACCGTGGAATTCAGTACTTC. It is translated as CASGRPSGTHRGIQYF. Together with reference TRBV7-9 and TRBJ2-4, the CDR3 gives the full variable domain: DTGVSQNPRHKITKRGQNVTFRCDPISEHNRLYWYRQTLGQGPEFLTYFQNEAQLEKSRLLSDRFSAERPKGSFSTLEIQRTEQGDSAMYLCASGRPSGTHRGIQYFGAGTRLSVL.

This clonotype was recorded a few times. The V gene is TRBV6-2 or TRBV6-3, the J gene TRBJ2-2; D remains unclear. V was shortened by 0 bases and J by 5 bases, with 4 bases between the two germline ends. This CDR3 is built from 13 residues. The germline CDR1 and CDR2 sequences are MNHEY and SVGEGT. DNA of the CDR3: TGTGCCAGCAGTTACTCAGGGACCGGGGAGCTGTTTTTT. Its translation: CASSYSGTGELFF.

This clonotype has a count of ten or more. The genes are TRBV7-2 and TRBJ2-3, with TRBD2 as a possible D gene (6 bases). Germline CDR1 and CDR2: SGHTA and FQGNSA. V lost 3 bases and J lost 9, with 10 bases in between. The CDR3 extends over 12 amino acids. The CDR3 here is CASSFTSYTQYF. For the CDR3, the DNA is TGTGCCAGCAGCTTTACTAGCTACACGCAGTATTTT.

This clonotype was seen only a few times. The V call is TRBV28, the J call TRBJ1-4; D gene ambiguous. Germline CDR1 reads MDHEN; CDR2 reads SYDVKM. CDR3 length: 16 residues. Deletions cut 6 bases from V and 1 base from J, with 15 bases between. For the CDR3, the DNA is TGTGCCAGCAGCCCCGGTGGAAGTCGAACTAATGAAAAACTGTTTTTT. It is translated as CASSPGGSRTNEKLFF.

This clonotype was found a few times. This chain connects TRBV12-5 to TRBJ1-1; no clear D gene. The CDR3 totals 14 residues. V was pared by 7 bases and J by 4 bases, with 16 bases between. CDR1 LGHNT and CDR2 FRNRAP come from the germline V gene. In DNA form, the CDR3 reads TGTGCTAGTGTCCGCCTCGGAGGAAGCACTGAAGCTTTCTTT. Translated: CASVRLGGSTEAFF.

A few counts support this clonotype. The J gene is TRBJ2-5, the V gene TRBV7-3; D is perhaps TRBD2 (6 bases). This CDR3 comprises 12 residues. The ends were cut back, 5 bases at V and 7 bases at J, with 11 bases in the middle. In germline, CDR1 is SGHTA, CDR2 FQGTGA. CDR3 loop: CASSPGTGTQYF. The CDR3 DNA reads TGTGCCAGCAGCCCAGGGACTGGGACCCAGTACTTC.

The CDR3 sequence: CASSYRVGETQYF. The CDR3 DNA sequence: TGCGCCAGCAGCTACAGGGTGGGAGAGACCCAGTACTTC. This chain connects TRBV4-1 to TRBJ2-5, with D maybe TRBD1 (6 bases). V was clipped by 5 bases and J by 4 bases, with 11 bases between them. Germline V gene data show CDR1 as MGHRA and CDR2 as YSYEKL. The CDR3 has 13 amino acids.

CDR3 bases: TGTGCCAGCAGCTACGGGACACCAGGGAACACCATATATTTT. It translates to CASSYGTPGNTIYF. The chain recombines TRBV7-2 with TRBJ1-3, with a weak D call TRBD1 (6 bases). In germline, CDR1 is SGHTA, CDR2 FQGNSA. V shed 4 bases and J shed 7 bases, with 14 bases lying between them. The CDR3 length is 14 residues.